This T cell receptor beta chain was captured by sequencing in a study of OX40 agonist ivuxolimab in advanced cancers. Turning to the study itself: Ivuxolimab is a fully human IgG2 antibody that activates OX40 (CD134).

V was trimmed by 0 bases and J by 0 bases, leaving 14 bases between them. CDR3 size: 18 residues. The germline V gene has CDR1 SGHVS and CDR2 FNYEAQ. Produced via immunoSEQ multiplex PCR; TCRdb's table is partial and in-frame only. This sample has more than 55,000 clones; 79% occur once, and the top ten carry around 9.9%. Patients were ruled out by autoimmune disease history or systemic immunosuppression. This clone came up once. Its antigen is undetermined. Study results and caveats: The study observed clonal expansion of CD4+ and CD8+ blood T cells by week 6 at 0.1 to 3.0 mg/kg.

The TCR was taken from an adult with an advanced solid tumor such as melanoma, head and neck, liver or kidney cancer. Sample: CD4+ or CD8+ T cells sorted from blood, taken in a trial of the OX40 agonist ivuxolimab. The rearrangement links TRBV7-6 to TRBJ1-4; D remains ambiguous. The CDR3 coding sequence is TGTGCCAGCAGCTTAGCGTTCCTAGGGTTTGCAACTAATGAAAAACTGTTTTTT. This gives the protein CASSLAFLGFATNEKLFF.